The 27 T cell receptor beta chains reported below all come from one sample, sequenced in a study of T cells in Graves' hyperthyroidism and ophthalmopathy (dated by TCRdb to about 2019). The library came from multiplex PCR. TCRdb shows the sequencer as Illumina HiSeq 2000. The TCR beta CDR3 regions were amplified from the RNA transcripts. A first-round RT-PCR of the TCR CDR3 used the HTBI primer set with the Qiagen OneStep RT-PCR kit. Using fastp at Q25 and MiXCR, TCRdb reprocessed the public reads and kept productive beta chains. Rows matching on CDR3 protein sequence are summarized as one entry with the most common DNA and genes. This sample holds about 840,000 distinct CDR3 sequences; around 38% were observed only once. The ten largest clones capture 7.5% to 9.5% of the sample. The sequencing input was blood. These receptors came from a young man with Graves' hyperthyroidism.

V is TRBV11-2 and J is TRBJ1-4, with TRBD1 identical over 10 bases. Germline V lookup: CDR1 SGHAT, CDR2 FQNNGV. The CDR3 covers 14 residues. Trimming removed 2 bases from V and 8 bases from J; junction bases left unmatched: 2. Here the CDR3 reads CASSLRQGAEKLFF. CDR3 coding DNA: TGTGCCAGCAGCTTACGACAGGGGGCCGAAAAACTGTTTTTT.

The chain couples TRBV9 to TRBJ2-7, with 9 bases fitting TRBD1. V was clipped by 3 bases and J by 5 bases; unmatched bases: 6. The CDR3 length is 14 residues. Germline V CDR1 and CDR2: SGDLS, YYNGEE. The CDR3 reads CASSGGTGPDEQYF. The DNA for the CDR3 is TGTGCCAGCAGCGGAGGGACAGGGCCCGACGAGCAGTACTTC.

This clonotype appeared many times. CDR3 sequence: CASSPTGFEQYF. DNA of the CDR3: TGTGCCAGCAGCCCTACAGGGTTCGAGCAGTACTTC. V gene TRBV7-9 combines with J gene TRBJ2-7, with a possible D match to TRBD1 (6 bases). The CDR3 extends over 12 amino acids. Trimming removed 5 bases at V and 6 bases at J, with 11 bases between. Germline values: CDR1 SEHNR, CDR2 FQNEAQ (reference sequence).

This clonotype came up many times. V and J are TRBV15 and TRBJ2-2; 7 nucleotides align to TRBD1. The length of the CDR3 is 15 residues. J was trimmed by 8 bases and V by 4 bases; bases with no gene match: 10. Germline V gene sequence: CDR1 LNHNV, CDR2 YYDKDF (reference sequence). The CDR3 sequence is CATSMRQGKSGELFF. The CDR3 DNA sequence: TGTGCCACCAGCATGAGACAGGGTAAATCGGGGGAGCTGTTTTTT. The whole variable domain, remainder taken from reference TRBV15 and TRBJ2-2, is DAMVIQNPRYQVTQFGKPVTLSCSQTLNHNVMYWYQQKSSQAPKLLFHYYDKDFNNEADTPDNFQSRRPNTSFCFLDIRSPGLGDTAMYLCATSMRQGKSGELFFGEGSRLTVL.

As regards this clonotype: A much larger clone differs by one base, so this may be a read error. The V gene is TRBV19, the J gene TRBJ1-5; TRBD1 is a possible D gene (5 bases). Looked up from germline, CDR1 is LNHDA and CDR2 is SQIVND (reference sequence). The length of the CDR3 is 14 residues. For the CDR3, the DNA is TGTGCCAATAGTATGGTGGACAATGGCCAGCCCCAGCATTTT. Residues: CANSMVDNGQPQHF. Full variable domain (rest looked up from reference TRBV19 and TRBJ1-5): DGGITQSPKYLFRKEGQNVTLSCEQNLNHDAMYWYRQDPGQGLRLIYYSQIVNDFQKGDIAEGYSVSREKKESFPLTVTSAQKNPTAFYLCANSMVDNGQPQHFGDGTRLSIL.

As for this clonotype: This may stem from a read error, because a much larger clone lies one nucleotide away. This CDR3 is missing its conserved last phenylalanine or tryptophan, likely due to a read error. This CDR3 is CASSVPGETGANVLTS. CDR3 DNA sequence: TGTGCCAGCAGCGTACCCGGGGAAACTGGGGCCAACGTCCTGACTTCC. The rearrangement uses TRBV9 and TRBJ2-6; D possibly corresponds to TRBD2 (5 bases). Trimming removed 1 base at V and 2 bases at J, with 10 bases between. Germline CDR1 and CDR2: SGDLS and YYNGEE. The CDR3 spans 16 residues.

The chain recombines TRBV20-1 with TRBJ2-2; D unclear. CDR1 and CDR2 from the germline V gene are DFQATT and SNEGSKA (reference sequence). Trimming took 0 bases from V and 2 from J, leaving 16 bases between them. This CDR3 has 17 amino acids. Written as DNA, the CDR3 is TGCAGTGCTAGAGACAGACTTTTAACGGTCAACACCGGGGAGCTGTTTTTT. This sequence encodes CSARDRLLTVNTGELFF.

As for this clonotype: This could be a read error, since a much larger clone is one nucleotide away. This chain uses TRBV11-2 with TRBJ2-7, with TRBD1 as a possible D gene (6 bases). CDR1 is SGHAT, CDR2 FQNNGV, per germline. Trimming took off 3 bases at V and 1 base at J, with 10 bases between the two ends. The length of the CDR3 is 14 residues. DNA for the CDR3: TGTGCCAGCAGCTTCGACGGACAGTCCTACGAGCAGTACTTC. Its protein product is CASSFDGQSYEQYF. The variable domain in full, with the rest retrieved from reference TRBV11-2 and TRBJ2-7, is EAGVAQSPRYKIIEKRQSVAFWCNPISGHATLYWYQQILGQGPKLLIQFQNNGVVDDSQLPKDRFSAERLKGVDSTLKIQPAKLEDSAVYLCASSFDGQSYEQYFGPGTRLTVT.

This clonotype was detected a few times. The genes are TRBV3-1 and TRBJ1-1; no firm D call. CDR1 is LGHDT and CDR2 is YNNKEL in the germline V gene (reference sequence). Trimming left V 2 bases short and J 3 bases short, with 10 bases between. This CDR3 comprises 14 residues. CDR3 sequence: CASSQRGGDTEAFF. DNA for the CDR3: TGTGCCAGCAGCCAAAGAGGTGGTGACACTGAAGCTTTCTTT.

This chain joins TRBV6-5 and TRBJ2-2; D not resolved. Looked up from germline, CDR1 is MNHEY and CDR2 is SVGAGI. V gave up 8 bases and J gave up 0 bases, with 10 bases separating them. This CDR3 contains 14 residues. CDR3 protein: CASVVVANTGELFF. In DNA form, the CDR3 reads TGTGCCAGCGTTGTAGTCGCGAACACCGGGGAGCTGTTTTTT.

As regards this clonotype: As the CDR3 is not closed by the conserved phenylalanine or tryptophan, this likely results from a read error. The genes are TRBV10-3 and TRBJ1-1; D unclear. CDR3 length: 13 residues. Per the germline V gene, CDR1 is ENHRY and CDR2 is SYGVKD. The CDR3 nucleotides are TGTGCCAGCAGTTACTCGATCCGGACTGAAGCTTTCCTT. Translated: CASSYSIRTEAFL.

The J gene is TRBJ2-7, the V gene TRBV6-5; tentatively, D is TRBD2 (5 bases). CDR3 length: 14 residues. V lost 2 bases, J lost 3 bases, and 11 bases lay in between. Looked up from germline, CDR1 is MNHEY and CDR2 is SVGAGI. The chain's CDR3 is CASSYRGISYEQYF. The CDR3 DNA is TGTGCCAGCAGTTACAGAGGGATTAGCTACGAGCAGTACTTC.

For this clonotype: The CDR3 ends on some other residue instead of the conserved phenylalanine or tryptophan, so this is likely a read error. The rearrangement links TRBV29-1 to TRBJ2-5; no reliable D call. With 6 bases removed from V and 5 bases from J, the gap between germline ends came to 4 bases. The CDR3 is 9 amino acids. CDR1 and CDR2 from the germline V gene are SQVTM and ANQGSEA. For the CDR3, the DNA is TGCAGCGTCGGGGAGACCCAGTACCTC. Translating gives CSVGETQYL.

In its sample, this clonotype was seen many times. This chain uses TRBV10-3 with TRBJ2-7, with a tentative D call TRBD1 (5 bases). The germline V and J ends were trimmed by 2 bases and 4 bases, with 9 bases remaining between them. Germline assignment: CDR1 ENHRY and CDR2 SYGVKD. There are 13 residues in the CDR3. CDR3 in amino acids: CAISEGAGYEQYF. CDR3 nucleotides: TGTGCCATCAGTGAGGGGGCAGGATACGAGCAGTACTTC.

This chain connects TRBV11-2 to TRBJ2-7; no definite D call. The CDR3 length is 12 residues. Between the trimmed V and J ends, which lost 3 bases and 5 bases, there was a span of 8 bases. CDR1 is SGHAT, CDR2 FQNNGV, per germline. CDR3 nucleotide sequence: TGTGCCAGCAGCTTTTATGGAAACGAGCAGTACTTC. This encodes CASSFYGNEQYF.

This sequence joins TRBV7-9 and TRBJ1-5; 8 nucleotides agree with TRBD1. The V gene's germline CDR1 is SEHNR and CDR2 FQNEAQ (reference sequence). The CDR3 contains 18 residues. Germline trimming cut 6 bases from V and 1 base from J; bases unmatched to any gene: 14. The CDR3 protein is CASSFLDRGKRSNQPQHF. CDR3 nucleotide sequence: TGTGCCAGCAGTTTCCTCGACAGGGGTAAAAGAAGCAATCAGCCCCAGCATTTT.

The chain joins TRBV20-1 to TRBJ2-7; maybe TRBD2 (6 bases). The CDR3 covers 12 residues. Trimming took 6 bases from V and 7 from J, leaving 16 bases between them. CDR1 is DFQATT, CDR2 SNEGSKA, per germline (reference sequence). CDR3 residues: CSALAGVREQYF. Written as DNA, the CDR3 is TGCAGTGCACTAGCCGGGGTGAGAGAGCAGTACTTC.

This clonotype has ten or more counts. The rearrangement uses TRBV7-9 and TRBJ1-4; possibly TRBD1 for D (6 bases). V dropped 5 bases and J dropped 5 bases, with 18 bases sitting between them. The CDR3 spans 16 residues. In germline, CDR1 is SEHNR, CDR2 FQNEAQ (reference sequence). The CDR3 DNA is TGTGCCAGCAGCATCCGGACAGTGCAGGGGAATGAAAAACTGTTTTTT. It yields the protein CASSIRTVQGNEKLFF.

This clonotype turned up a few times. This chain links TRBV5-6 with TRBJ1-2; unclear D gene. Trimming removed 1 base from V and 6 bases from J, with 13 bases in between. The CDR3 covers 14 residues. Germline V gives CDR1 SGHDT, CDR2 YYEEEE. The CDR3, as DNA: TGTGCCAGCAGCTTGATGGCTCGAGGGCATGGCTACACCTTC. Protein: CASSLMARGHGYTF. The whole variable domain, remainder taken from reference TRBV5-6 and TRBJ1-2, is DAGVTQSPTHLIKTRGQQVTLRCSPKSGHDTVSWYQQALGQGPQFIFQYYEEEERQRGNFPDRFSGHQFPNYSSELNVNALLLGDSALYLCASSLMARGHGYTFGSGTRLTVV.

A note on this clonotype: A much larger clone sits a single nucleotide away, making a read error possible. The rearrangement joins TRBV9 to TRBJ1-2; the match to TRBD1 covers 10 bases. The CDR3 spans 15 residues. Germline trimming cut 0 bases from V and 11 bases from J; bases unmatched to any gene: 10. The V gene's germline CDR1 is SGDLS and CDR2 YYNGEE. Here the CDR3 DNA reads TGTGCCAGCAGCGTAGAAGGGACAGGGGCGGAGAGGTACACCTTC. Its translation: CASSVEGTGAERYTF.

This clonotype was detected a few times. The J gene is TRBJ2-5, the V gene TRBV12-3 or TRBV12-4, with unresolved D. Trimming left V 2 bases short and J 7 bases short, with 14 bases between. The CDR3 is 14 residues long. The CDR3 nucleotides read TGTGCCAGCAGTTTAAACGGAGCCCATGCGACCCAGTACTTC. Protein: CASSLNGAHATQYF.

This chain links TRBV7-9 with TRBJ2-2, with a possible D match to TRBD1 (7 bases). The CDR3 contains 16 residues. V was pared by 0 bases and J by 5 bases, with 13 bases between. The germline V gene encodes CDR1 SEHNR and CDR2 FQNEAQ (reference sequence). CDR3 in amino acids: CASSLAEGARTGELFF. CDR3 DNA: TGTGCCAGCAGCTTAGCGGAGGGGGCGAGGACCGGGGAGCTGTTTTTT.

The V gene is TRBV20-1, the J gene TRBJ1-3; the D gene is possibly TRBD1 (5 bases). The length of the CDR3 is 16 residues. Per the germline V gene, CDR1 is DFQATT and CDR2 is SNEGSKA (reference sequence). The V gene lost 3 bases and the J gene lost 3 bases, with 18 bases spanning the gap. This CDR3 is CSASQSGAWYGNTIYF. DNA for the CDR3: TGCAGTGCTAGTCAATCCGGGGCCTGGTATGGAAACACCATATATTTT.

The chain uses TRBV7-8 and TRBJ1-6; tentative D call: TRBD1 (5 bases). Trimming left V 8 bases short and J 5 bases short, with 10 bases between. Per the germline V gene, CDR1 is SGHVS and CDR2 is FQNEAQ. The CDR3 consists of 13 residues. The CDR3 loop is CASARGDNSPLHF. The CDR3 bases are TGTGCCAGCGCGAGAGGGGATAATTCACCCCTCCACTTT.

This clonotype has more than one count but fewer than ten. V and J are TRBV19 and TRBJ1-1, with 11 bases matching TRBD1. The CDR3 covers 17 residues. CDR1 is LNHDA and CDR2 is SQIVND in the germline V gene (reference sequence). The J segment lost 1 base and the V segment lost 3 bases, leaving 7 bases of the junction unmatched. The CDR3 DNA sequence: TGTGCCAGTAGTATCTGGACAGGGGGCGTTCGGAACACTGAAGCTTTCTTT. This codes for CASSIWTGGVRNTEAFF.

This clonotype has at least ten counts. The rearrangement uses TRBV10-3 and TRBJ1-6; 11 bases are a match to TRBD1. Germline V lookup: CDR1 ENHRY, CDR2 SYGVKD. The CDR3 totals 16 residues. V lost 0 bases, J lost 7 bases, and 2 bases stayed unmatched. Here the CDR3 DNA reads TGTGCCATCAGTGAGTCCAGGACAGGGGGCAATTCACCCCTCCACTTT. The encoded protein is CAISESRTGGNSPLHF.

This clonotype has only a few counts. This chain links TRBV6-5 with TRBJ1-1; D is unresolved. V was cut by 2 bases and J by 8 bases, with 9 bases left in between. The CDR3 contains 12 residues. Germline-derived CDR1 and CDR2 are MNHEY and SVGAGI. CDR3 sequence: CASSYGSAEAFF. In DNA form, the CDR3 reads TGTGCCAGCAGTTACGGCAGCGCGGAAGCTTTCTTT.